This T cell receptor beta chain came from a study of shared clonotypes between healthy human individuals. Across the whole study: The study enrolled a couple of women and three men aged 18 to 49. General study results and limits: What limited the represented genetic and exposure-history diversity was the small number of donors.

Naive CD8 cells lacked CD45RO and underwent positive selection for CCR7, leaving out terminally differentiated effector memory CD45RA+ cells. Nashville, Tennessee was home to all donors, who were Caucasian adults. Trimming took 5 bases from V and 2 from J, leaving 13 bases between them. The CDR3 totals 14 residues. From germline, CDR1 is SNHLY and CDR2 FYNNEI. Method: immunoSEQ multiplex PCR; TCRdb's copy keeps in-frame clones and lacks some. The table includes around 2,000,000 clones, roughly 95% detected once. Comment on this clone: Antigen: not known.

The sequenced sample consisted of naive CD8+ T cells sorted from blood. The sequence came from a young man in good health. The chain employs TRBV2 and TRBJ2-7; tentatively, D is TRBD1 (6 bases). CDR3 in amino acids: CASSHTEGAYEQYF. In DNA form, the CDR3 reads TGTGCCAGCAGTCATACAGAGGGGGCCTACGAGCAGTACTTC.